These 28 T cell receptor beta chains came from one sample sequenced in a study of blood T cells in healthy people across ages. Next came a second PCR, run for about 6 to 12 cycles, which used a sample-barcoded 5' primer along with a J-beta primer mix. TCRdb processed the 5' RACE reads anew with MiXCR; each CDR3 protein has one entry. The sample has over 750,000 distinct CDR3 sequences, 20% to 25% seen once. The same data also went into a second study, on T cells of mothers and their children.

Sequencing used blood. The receptors stem from a boy between 10 and 17 years old in good health.

This chain joins TRBV12-3 or TRBV12-4 and TRBJ1-2, with D maybe TRBD1 (5 bases). CDR3 length equals 13 residues. V dropped 3 bases and J dropped 6 bases, with 11 bases sitting between them. The DNA of the CDR3 is TGTGCCAGCAGTTTTGAACTGGGACATGGCTACACCTTC. Translating it yields CASSFELGHGYTF.

The chain carries TRBV20-1 and TRBJ2-3; 7 nucleotides match TRBD2. J was trimmed by 6 bases and V by 6 bases; bases with no gene match: 9. The CDR3 totals 13 residues. Looked up from germline, CDR1 is DFQATT and CDR2 is SNEGSKA (reference sequence). The CDR3 DNA reads as TGCAGTGCCGAGAGGGGTAGCGGGGATACGCAGTATTTT. This translates into CSAERGSGDTQYF.

This clonotype was found a few times. The rearrangement joins TRBV24-1 to TRBJ2-2, with 7 bases lining up with TRBD2. Germline trimming cut 5 bases from V and 3 bases from J; bases unmatched to any gene: 8. Germline lookup yields CDR1 KGHDR and CDR2 SFDVKD. There are 16 residues in the CDR3. Written as DNA, the CDR3 is TGTGCCACCAGTGTAGGCGGGGGACCACACACCGGGGAGCTGTTTTTT. Encoded protein: CATSVGGGPHTGELFF.

This clonotype turned up a few times. The rearrangement links TRBV20-1 to TRBJ2-5; weak D call: TRBD1 (6 bases). Germline CDR1 reads DFQATT; CDR2 reads SNEGSKA (reference sequence). The ends were cut back, 4 bases at V and 1 base at J, with 10 bases in the middle. The CDR3 is 13 amino acids. This chain's CDR3 is CSATRTVQETQYF. CDR3 nucleotide sequence: TGCAGTGCTACGCGGACAGTCCAAGAGACCCAGTACTTC.

This sequence joins TRBV7-6 and TRBJ1-4, with a weak D call TRBD1 (6 bases). This CDR3 contains 16 residues. The germline V and J ends were trimmed by 5 bases and 5 bases, with 18 bases remaining between them. Germline V gene lookup returns CDR1 SGHVS and CDR2 FNYEAQ. The CDR3 coding sequence is TGTGCCAGCAGCGCGCGGCCCGGGACACAGAATGAAAAACTGTTTTTT. Translating gives CASSARPGTQNEKLFF.

The chain recombines TRBV7-9 with TRBJ2-1; D call uncertain. The V end was cut by 7 bases, the J end by 8 bases, with 18 bases between. Looked up from germline, CDR1 is SEHNR and CDR2 is FQNEAQ (reference sequence). This CDR3 is 14 amino acids long. This CDR3 is CASTPGPPVDEQFF. The CDR3 nucleotides are TGTGCCAGCACCCCTGGACCCCCCGTGGATGAGCAGTTCTTC. Full variable domain (outside the CDR3, taken from reference TRBV7-9 and TRBJ2-1): DTGVSQNPRHKITKRGQNVTFRCDPISEHNRLYWYRQTLGQGPEFLTYFQNEAQLEKSRLLSDRFSAERPKGSFSTLEIQRTEQGDSAMYLCASTPGPPVDEQFFGPGTRLTVL.

This clonotype was seen more than once but under ten times. The V and J genes are TRBV9 and TRBJ1-2; D is ambiguous. Per germline, CDR1 SGDLS and CDR2 YYNGEE. The V end was cut by 3 bases, the J end by 0 bases, with 15 bases between. The length of the CDR3 is 16 residues. CDR3 sequence: CASSAPSRRANYGYTF. In DNA form, the CDR3 reads TGTGCCAGCAGCGCCCCGAGTAGGAGGGCTAACTATGGCTACACCTTC.

Turning to this clonotype: Relative to the germline gene, one junction end is altered; a read error may explain this. The rearrangement joins TRBV6-6 to TRBJ2-2; D is perhaps TRBD1 or TRBD2 (5 bases each). Germline V gene lookup returns CDR1 MNHNY and CDR2 SVGAGI (reference sequence). This CDR3 spans 16 amino acids. Here the CDR3 DNA reads TGTGCCAGCAGTAACGAGGGGTCTGGCCGGACCGGGGAGCTGTTCTTT. Protein: CASSNEGSGRTGELFF.

The rearrangement uses TRBV20-1 and TRBJ2-5; 8 bases agree with TRBD2. This CDR3 contains 14 residues. Germline trimming cut 6 bases from V and 7 bases from J; bases unmatched to any gene: 13. Germline CDR1 and CDR2: DFQATT and SNEGSKA (reference sequence). This CDR3 reads CSANRGGTPGTQYF. The CDR3 DNA reads TGCAGTGCCAACCGGGGGGGCACCCCAGGGACCCAGTACTTC.

The chain employs TRBV27 and TRBJ2-5; D possibly uses TRBD1 or TRBD2 (5 bases each). V lost 5 bases to trimming and J lost 2 bases, with 12 bases between them. The CDR3 consists of 14 residues. The germline CDR1 and CDR2 sequences are MNHEY and SMNVEV (reference sequence). The DNA of the CDR3 is TGTGCCAGCAGTCCCTGGGACGGGCAAGAGACCCAGTACTTC. Its protein product is CASSPWDGQETQYF.

This clonotype has a handful of counts. V and J are TRBV7-2 and TRBJ2-5, with TRBD1 matching over 7 bases. The J call could be wrong; TRBJ2-7 is a better fit for the DNA end. The CDR3 spans 15 residues. CDR1 SGHTA and CDR2 FQGNSA come from the germline V gene. The CDR3 is CASRPTPGTVHEQYF. For the CDR3, the DNA is TGTGCCAGCAGACCTACCCCCGGGACAGTTCACGAGCAGTACTTC.

V is TRBV4-1 and J is TRBJ1-5; unclear D gene. V gave up 1 base and J gave up 6 bases, with 16 bases separating them. The CDR3 consists of 16 residues. Germline CDR1 reads MGHRA; CDR2 reads YSYEKL. The CDR3 reads CASSQGLTGSTQPQHF. CDR3 sequence (DNA): TGCGCCAGCAGCCAAGGGTTAACGGGGTCCACTCAGCCCCAGCATTTT.

The chain links TRBV3-1 to TRBJ2-5; 10 bases are a match to TRBD2. The trim removed 3 bases at V and 2 bases at J, leaving 9 bases unmatched. The CDR3 spans 17 residues. CDR1 and CDR2 from the germline V gene are LGHDT and YNNKEL (reference sequence). CDR3 amino acids: CASSQHLAGANQETQYF. CDR3 in DNA: TGTGCCAGCAGCCAGCACCTAGCGGGAGCTAATCAAGAGACCCAGTACTTC.

This clonotype was detected a few times. The chain is built from TRBV5-6 and TRBJ2-7, with 15 bases fitting TRBD2. V trimming: 2 bases; J trimming: 2 bases; junction bases outside the gene matches: 11. There are 19 residues in the CDR3. Germline CDR1 SGHDT, CDR2 YYEEEE. CDR3 nucleotide sequence: TGTGCCAGCAGCTTCCGGACTAGCGGGAGGGGGGGGCGCACCTACGAGCAGTACTTC. Translation: CASSFRTSGRGGRTYEQYF.

The chain combines TRBV21-1 with TRBJ1-1. TRBV21-1 is marked as a pseudogene. There are 10 residues in the CDR3. As DNA, the CDR3 is TGTGCCAGCAAAAAAACTGAAGCTTTCTTT. This sequence encodes CASKKTEAFF.

The rearrangement joins TRBV20-1 to TRBJ1-3, with no clear D. The CDR3 extends over 14 amino acids. CDR1 and CDR2 (germline): DFQATT, SNEGSKA (reference sequence). V gave up 6 bases and J gave up 0 bases, with 12 bases separating them. This CDR3 is CSATGPASGNTIYF. In DNA, the CDR3 is TGCAGTGCGACCGGTCCGGCCTCTGGAAACACCATATATTTT.

This clonotype was detected a few times. The rearrangement links TRBV20-1 to TRBJ2-7, with D perhaps matching TRBD1 (6 bases). V lost 0 bases, J lost 2 bases, and 17 bases lay in between. CDR1 is DFQATT and CDR2 is SNEGSKA in the germline V gene (reference sequence). The CDR3 spans 16 residues. CDR3 sequence: CSARDSSYREPYEQYF. The CDR3 region has the DNA TGCAGTGCTAGAGATTCAAGCTACAGGGAACCCTACGAGCAGTACTTC.

V gene TRBV6-1 combines with J gene TRBJ2-3, with D tentatively TRBD2 (5 bases). In germline, CDR1 is MNHNS, CDR2 SASEGT. The length of the CDR3 is 17 residues. V was clipped by 7 bases and J by 0 bases, with 20 bases between them. The CDR3 DNA reads TGTGCCAGCAACAGCGGCGTACACATTGAAAGCACAGATACGCAGTATTTT. It encodes CASNSGVHIESTDTQYF.

The chain employs TRBV27 and TRBJ2-5, with D hard to call. The CDR3 is 8 amino acids. CDR1 is MNHEY, CDR2 SMNVEV, per germline (reference sequence). V was clipped by 9 bases and J by 4 bases, with 0 bases between them. CDR3 protein: CARETQYF. CDR3 nucleotides: TGTGCCAGAGAGACCCAGTACTTC.

The gene calls are TRBV7-6 and TRBJ1-4; weak D call: TRBD1 (6 bases). Germline assignment: CDR1 SGHVS and CDR2 FNYEAQ. The CDR3 runs 16 residues. Deletions cut 3 bases from V and 3 bases from J, with 14 bases between. CDR3 in DNA: TGTGCCAGCAGCTTGGGGGGCCTCAAGGCTAATGAAAAACTGTTTTTT. Translated: CASSLGGLKANEKLFF.

This clonotype was observed a handful of times. The chain combines TRBV4-3 with TRBJ1-2; D may be TRBD1 (6 bases). Per the germline V gene, CDR1 is LGHNA and CDR2 is YSLEER. Trimming pared 6 bases from V and 4 bases from J, leaving 18 bases between. This CDR3 spans 15 amino acids. DNA of the CDR3: TGCGCCAGCAGACCGGGGGCGGGGCAGGGCTATGGCTACACCTTC. Translating it yields CASRPGAGQGYGYTF.

In its sample, this clonotype was seen a few times. This chain joins TRBV6-5 and TRBJ2-7, with D hard to call. Trimming removed 0 bases at V and 0 bases at J, with 9 bases between. The CDR3 contains 15 residues. Germline loops: CDR1 MNHEY, CDR2 SVGAGI. Written as DNA, the CDR3 is TGTGCCAGCAGTTACTCGACTGAACCCTCCTACGAGCAGTACTTC. Amino acids: CASSYSTEPSYEQYF.

The V and J genes are TRBV19 and TRBJ2-7, with D possibly matching TRBD2 (5 bases). Germline lookup yields CDR1 LNHDA and CDR2 SQIVND (reference sequence). The V end lost 6 bases, the J end lost 2 bases, and 8 bases lay between the germline ends. The CDR3 is 12 residues long. The CDR3 loop is CASSSEAYEQYF. The CDR3 DNA is TGTGCCAGTAGCTCGGAGGCCTACGAGCAGTACTTC.

The chain couples TRBV28 to TRBJ1-5; 10 nucleotides align to TRBD1. Germline-derived CDR1 and CDR2 are MDHEN and SYDVKM. The CDR3 totals 13 residues. The ends lost 6 bases at V and 6 bases at J; junction bases unmatched: 2. CDR3: CASRGTGVQPQHF. The CDR3 nucleotides read TGTGCCAGCAGGGGGACAGGGGTTCAGCCCCAGCATTTT.

The CDR3 region has the DNA TGCAGTGCTAGTAATTTATTGGGACACTTCATGAACACTGAAGCTTTCTTT. This codes for CSASNLLGHFMNTEAFF. The V and J genes are TRBV20-1 and TRBJ1-1; tentatively, D is TRBD1 (6 bases). This CDR3 region has 17 residues. CDR1 DFQATT and CDR2 SNEGSKA come from the germline V gene (reference sequence). The V end was cut by 3 bases, the J end by 0 bases, with 20 bases between.

This clonotype was picked up a small number of times. The CDR3 sequence is CASSNSESQETQYF. CDR3 DNA: TGTGCCAGCAGTAATAGCGAAAGCCAAGAGACCCAGTACTTC. The chain joins TRBV7-6 to TRBJ2-5, with D possibly matching TRBD2 (5 bases). V was pared by 6 bases and J by 1 base, with 12 bases between. The CDR3 loop spans 14 amino acids. Germline CDR1 SGHVS, CDR2 FNYEAQ.

The chain has TRBV19 and TRBJ2-5, with D maybe TRBD1 (6 bases). V lost 3 bases and J lost 7, with 15 bases in between. The CDR3 sequence is 14 residues long. Germline V gene sequence: CDR1 LNHDA, CDR2 SQIVND (reference sequence). CDR3 in DNA: TGTGCCAGTAGTATTCGGTCAGGGGACGGGACCCAGTACTTC. As protein: CASSIRSGDGTQYF. The variable domain in full, with the rest retrieved from reference TRBV19 and TRBJ2-5, is DGGITQSPKYLFRKEGQNVTLSCEQNLNHDAMYWYRQDPGQGLRLIYYSQIVNDFQKGDIAEGYSVSREKKESFPLTVTSAQKNPTAFYLCASSIRSGDGTQYFGPGTRLLVL.

This clonotype was recorded only once. The chain recombines TRBV9 with TRBJ1-2; TRBD1 is a possible D gene (5 bases). There are 16 residues in the CDR3. The germline CDR1 and CDR2 sequences are SGDLS and YYNGEE. With 0 bases removed from V and 8 bases from J, the gap between germline ends came to 20 bases. As DNA, the CDR3 is TGTGCCAGCAGCGTAGACCTCGGGACGGAGGGAGAAGGCTACACCTTC. This encodes CASSVDLGTEGEGYTF. The whole variable domain, filled in from reference TRBV9 and TRBJ1-2, reads DSGVTQTPKHLITATGQRVTLRCSPRSGDLSVYWYQQSLDQGLQFLIQYYNGEERAKGNILERFSAQQFPDLHSELNLSSLELGDSALYFCASSVDLGTEGEGYTFGSGTRLTVV.